This entry is about one T cell receptor beta chain. The data belong to a study of blood T cell repertoires in COVID-19. Study-level information: Whether acute or convalescent, the COVID-19 samples came from the United States, Italy and Spain. PBMCs, B-cell-depleted T cells, or T cells were the source of the cDNA or gDNA that made up the material.

This CDR3 comprises 13 residues. Trimming removed 4 bases from V and 5 bases from J, with 11 bases in between. Germline values: CDR1 WSHSY, CDR2 SAAADI. In the authors' workflow: Amplification with reference gene primers provided the estimates of nucleated cell counts. Using immunoSEQ multiplex PCR, the repertoire was profiled, and TCRdb retains in-frame clones only, with some absent. V, J and clone size are those of that table, while D and trimming were read from the DNA. The data hold around 200,000 clones, with roughly 80% observed a single time. This sequence was found in a woman older than 75 with acute or convalescent COVID-19. Material: peripheral blood. This chain uses TRBV10-2 with TRBJ1-1; unclear D gene. CDR3 region: CASSGEGGTEAFF. Written as DNA, the CDR3 is TGCGCCAGCAGTGGGGAGGGAGGAACTGAAGCTTTCTTT.